The TCR beta chain under discussion was sequenced for a study of molecular identifiers for immune sequencing clone quantification. For the study at large: For replicates, RNA isolated from around 20,000 or 99,000 naive CD8 cells was divided into five portions, of which four were sequenced.

Overall study findings and caveats: The sizes of highly expanded clones could be underestimated when identical TCR molecules share a barcode.

V was pared by 3 bases and J by 5 bases, with 18 bases between. The CDR3 is 15 residues long. Looked up from germline, CDR1 is SGDLS and CDR2 is YYNGEE. TCRdb processed the PCR reads anew with MiXCR; each CDR3 protein has one entry. The table lists around 470,000 distinct CDR3 sequences, 20% to 25% of them singletons. Points on this clonotype: The antigen remains undetermined. A much bigger clone sits one base away, suggesting this may be a read error.

Between roughly 17,000 and 1,000,000 sorted cells, with 10%, 30% or 50% RNA, yielded naive CD8 libraries. Sorting recovered naive CD8 T cells on a CD8+CD4-CCR7+CD45RA+ profile. This receptor was taken from a human donor in good health. Some libraries in this study had Jurkat cell RNA spiked in. V and J are TRBV9 and TRBJ2-7; no firm D call. Sequencing input: naive CD8+ T cells from blood, with Jurkat cell RNA spiked in. Subset noted: FACS-sorted CD8+CD4-CCR7+CD45RA+ naive T cells. The DNA of the CDR3 is TGTGCCAGCAGCGAATCTGGACGTGCCGGCGACGAGCAGTACTTC. Its protein product is CASSESGRAGDEQYF.